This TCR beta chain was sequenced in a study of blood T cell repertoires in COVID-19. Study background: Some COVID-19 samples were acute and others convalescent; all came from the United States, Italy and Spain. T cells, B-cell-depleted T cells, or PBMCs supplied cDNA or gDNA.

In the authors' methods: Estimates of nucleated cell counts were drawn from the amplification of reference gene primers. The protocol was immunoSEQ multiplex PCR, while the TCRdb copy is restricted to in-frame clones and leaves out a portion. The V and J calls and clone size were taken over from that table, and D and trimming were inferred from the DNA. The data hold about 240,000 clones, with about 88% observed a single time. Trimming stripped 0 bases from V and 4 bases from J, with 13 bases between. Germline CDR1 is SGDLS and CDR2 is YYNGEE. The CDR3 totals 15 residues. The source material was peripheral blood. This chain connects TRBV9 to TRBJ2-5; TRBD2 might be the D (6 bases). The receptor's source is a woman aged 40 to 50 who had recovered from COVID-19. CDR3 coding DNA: TGTGCCAGCAGCGTAGACGGCGGGGTTCGAGAGACCCAGTACTTC. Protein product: CASSVDGGVRETQYF.